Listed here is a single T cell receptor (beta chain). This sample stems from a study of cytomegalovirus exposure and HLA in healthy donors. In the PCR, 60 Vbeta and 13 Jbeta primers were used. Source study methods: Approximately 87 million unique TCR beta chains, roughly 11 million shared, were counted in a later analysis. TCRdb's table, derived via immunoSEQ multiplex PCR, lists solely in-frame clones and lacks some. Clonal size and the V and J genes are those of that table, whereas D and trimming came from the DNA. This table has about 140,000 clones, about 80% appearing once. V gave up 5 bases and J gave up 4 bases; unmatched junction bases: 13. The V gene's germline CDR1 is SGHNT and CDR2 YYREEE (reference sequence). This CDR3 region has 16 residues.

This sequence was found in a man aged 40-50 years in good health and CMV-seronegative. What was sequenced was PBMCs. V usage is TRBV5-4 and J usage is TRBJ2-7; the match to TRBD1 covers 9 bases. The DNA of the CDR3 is TGTGCCAGCAGTCGACCCACACCGGGACAGGGTTACGAGCAGTACTTC. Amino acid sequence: CASSRPTPGQGYEQYF.